One sample yielded the 29 T cell receptor beta chains listed below, sequenced in a study of OX40 agonist ivuxolimab in advanced cancers. To prepare the library, the immunoSEQ multiplex PCR assay was applied. TCRdb mirrors the immuneACCESS table, restricted to in-frame sequences. Some clones are absent from its copies; in checked studies, under half trace to an unresolved V gene, and the reason for the others is unknown. Recorded for this sample are around 29,000 clones; approximately 89% of them occurred a single time. The ten biggest clones cover over 9% of the sample. This sample comprised CD4+ or CD8+ T cells sorted from blood, obtained in a trial of the OX40 agonist ivuxolimab. The origin of the receptors is an adult with an advanced solid tumor such as melanoma, head and neck, liver or kidney cancer.

The rearrangement joins TRBV7-6 to TRBJ1-1, with a tentative D call TRBD1 (5 bases). The germline V gene has CDR1 SGHVS and CDR2 FNYEAQ. The CDR3 spans 16 residues. Trimming left V 5 bases short and J 4 bases short, with 20 bases between. CDR3 residues: CASSPSRGARITEAFF. The CDR3, as DNA: TGTGCCAGCAGCCCCTCCCGCGGGGCGAGGATCACTGAAGCTTTCTTT.

The chain couples TRBV11-2 to TRBJ2-5; D is possibly TRBD2 (5 bases). V dropped 0 bases and J dropped 0 bases, with 8 bases sitting between them. In germline, CDR1 is SGHAT, CDR2 FQNNGV. This CDR3 spans 15 amino acids. CDR3 nucleotides: TGTGCCAGCAGCTTAGAAGCGAGGGACCAAGAGACCCAGTACTTC. It is translated as CASSLEARDQETQYF.

The rearrangement joins TRBV23-1 to TRBJ2-3; D not certain. TRBV23-1 is known as an ORF, though its function is uncertain. The CDR3 consists of 15 residues. Trimming took off 3 bases at V and 4 bases at J, with 14 bases between the two ends. The CDR3 coding sequence is TGCGCCAGCAGTCACGGTGCAGGCCAGCCAGATACGCAGTATTTT. The encoded protein is CASSHGAGQPDTQYF.

The chain uses TRBV29-1 and TRBJ1-2; D might be TRBD1 (5 bases). In germline, CDR1 is SQVTM, CDR2 ANQGSEA. Between the trimmed V and J ends, which lost 5 bases and 4 bases, there was a span of 14 bases. There are 13 residues in the CDR3. The DNA of the CDR3 is TGCAGCGTTATCGGACAAACCTCCTATGGCTACACCTTC. This codes for CSVIGQTSYGYTF.

In its sample, this clone was seen once. The chain uses TRBV9 and TRBJ1-4; D is unclear. The CDR3 covers 17 residues. Germline V lookup: CDR1 SGDLS, CDR2 YYNGEE. V gave up 4 bases and J gave up 9 bases, with 25 bases separating them. CDR3 DNA sequence: TGTGCCAGCAGCTACGCCCCGGTTGGGAAAGGTTTGAAAAAACTGTTTTTT. Its translation: CASSYAPVGKGLKKLFF. Full variable domain (outside the CDR3, taken from reference TRBV9 and TRBJ1-4): DSGVTQTPKHLITATGQRVTLRCSPRSGDLSVYWYQQSLDQGLQFLIQYYNGEERAKGNILERFSAQQFPDLHSELNLSSLELGDSALYFCASSYAPVGKGLKKLFFGSGTQLSVL.

This rearrangement joins TRBV28 to TRBJ2-2, with a possible D match to TRBD2 (6 bases). This CDR3 is built from 15 residues. V was shortened by 3 bases and J by 7 bases, with 15 bases between the two germline ends. Germline CDR1 reads MDHEN; CDR2 reads SYDVKM. CDR3 protein: CASSFGEVGGGELFF. In DNA, the CDR3 is TGTGCCAGCAGTTTCGGTGAGGTGGGAGGCGGGGAGCTGTTTTTT.

The chain links TRBV9 to TRBJ1-2; possible D gene TRBD1, 6 bases. The germline CDR1 and CDR2 sequences are SGDLS and YYNGEE. The ends were cut back, 3 bases at V and 3 bases at J, with 18 bases in the middle. This CDR3 comprises 16 residues. The CDR3 nucleotides read TGTGCCAGCAGCGCGACCCGGGACATGACTCACTATGGCTACACCTTC. Translation: CASSATRDMTHYGYTF.

J is TRBJ1-1 and V is TRBV29-1; 9 bases agree with TRBD1. J was trimmed by 4 bases and V by 4 bases; bases with no gene match: 13. CDR3 length equals 16 residues. Germline CDR1 is SQVTM and CDR2 is ANQGSEA. For the CDR3, the DNA is TGCAGCGTTGGAGGAGGGGACAGGGAATATTTCACTGAAGCTTTCTTT. Translation: CSVGGGDREYFTEAFF.

V is TRBV29-1 and J is TRBJ2-3, with TRBD2 matching 11 bases. Germline values: CDR1 SQVTM, CDR2 ANQGSEA. After removal of 6 bases from V and 3 bases from J, the junction contained 5 bases not matched to a gene. CDR3 size: 14 residues. The CDR3 DNA reads as TGCAGCGTACTGACTAGCGGGAATACAGATACGCAGTATTTT. Protein sequence: CSVLTSGNTDTQYF.

The chain joins TRBV2 to TRBJ1-5, with 10 bases lining up with TRBD1. This CDR3 spans 17 amino acids. Germline CDR1 and CDR2: SNHLY and FYNNEI. Trimming took 4 bases from V and 7 from J; bases not matched to a gene: 13. CDR3 DNA sequence: TGTGCCAGCAGTGGGGTCCGGGACAGGGGCCAAGGACAGCCCCAGCATTTT. Translated, it gives CASSGVRDRGQGQPQHF. The full variable domain, its missing parts supplied by reference TRBV2 and TRBJ1-5, is EPEVTQTPSHQVTQMGQEVILRCVPISNHLYFYWYRQILGQKVEFLVSFYNNEISEKSEIFDDQFSVERPDGSNFTLKIRSTKLEDSAMYFCASSGVRDRGQGQPQHFGDGTRLSIL.

V usage is TRBV6-5 and J usage is TRBJ2-1, with D unresolved. Trimming took off 6 bases at V and 4 bases at J, with 13 bases between the two ends. The CDR3 is 14 amino acids. Germline V gene data show CDR1 as MNHEY and CDR2 as SVGAGI. The CDR3 region is CASRVSDGYNEQFF. The CDR3 DNA follows: TGTGCCAGCAGGGTATCCGACGGTTACAATGAGCAGTTCTTC.

The gene calls are TRBV29-1 and TRBJ2-7; possibly TRBD1 for D (5 bases). V was cut by 0 bases and J by 0 bases, with 9 bases left in between. This CDR3 region has 14 residues. Germline V gene lookup returns CDR1 SQVTM and CDR2 ANQGSEA. In DNA form, the CDR3 reads TGCAGCGTTGAAGAGGGGCAGGACTCCTACGAGCAGTACTTC. Protein: CSVEEGQDSYEQYF.

The chain links TRBV7-2 to TRBJ2-1, with TRBD2 matching over 13 bases. The CDR3 is made up of 14 amino acids. CDR1 is SGHTA and CDR2 is FQGNSA in the germline V gene. The V and J ends lost 5 bases and 9 bases, in that order; junction bases with no gene match: 4. The CDR3, as DNA: TGTGCCAGCAGCCTACTAGCGGGAGGGGCTGAGCAGTTCTTC. It yields the protein CASSLLAGGAEQFF.

The chain carries TRBV2 and TRBJ1-2; D call uncertain. The CDR3 loop spans 15 amino acids. V shed 8 bases and J shed 0 bases, with 16 bases lying between them. Germline assignment: CDR1 SNHLY and CDR2 FYNNEI. The CDR3 nucleotides are TGTGCCAGCTCGCCGTTGGCGGCTGCTAACTATGGCTACACCTTC. Translating gives CASSPLAAANYGYTF. The full variable domain, its missing parts supplied by reference TRBV2 and TRBJ1-2, is EPEVTQTPSHQVTQMGQEVILRCVPISNHLYFYWYRQILGQKVEFLVSFYNNEISEKSEIFDDQFSVERPDGSNFTLKIRSTKLEDSAMYFCASSPLAAANYGYTFGSGTRLTVV.

The chain links TRBV27 to TRBJ2-5; 7 nucleotides match TRBD1. The germline V gene encodes CDR1 MNHEY and CDR2 SMNVEV (reference sequence). The CDR3 has 17 amino acids. Losses at the gene ends were 4 bases for V and 1 base for J; bases not matched to a gene: 12. This CDR3 is CASSSNRDRSFQETQYF. Written as DNA, the CDR3 is TGTGCCAGCAGTTCGAACCGGGACAGAAGTTTCCAAGAGACCCAGTACTTC.

The V call is TRBV10-3, the J call TRBJ2-3; D not certain. V was trimmed by 2 bases and J by 6 bases, leaving 6 bases between them. Germline-derived CDR1 and CDR2 are ENHRY and SYGVKD. CDR3 length: 12 amino acids. As DNA, the CDR3 is TGTGCCATCAGTGAGACAGTCGATACGCAGTATTTT. Its translation: CAISETVDTQYF.

The CDR3 coding sequence is TGTGCCAGCAGTCCCAGCTCCGGGACAGTCCCCTTGAGGCAGTACTTC. Residues: CASSPSSGTVPLRQYF. J is TRBJ2-7 and V is TRBV27, with TRBD1 matching 7 bases. Germline V gives CDR1 MNHEY, CDR2 SMNVEV (reference sequence). V shed 5 bases and J 9 bases; nucleotides not matched to a gene: 19. The CDR3 loop spans 16 amino acids.

The chain employs TRBV30 and TRBJ1-1; D gene unclear. The germline V and J ends were trimmed by 3 bases and 0 bases, with 8 bases remaining between them. The CDR3 consists of 13 residues. Germline CDR1 is GTSNPN and CDR2 is SVGIG (reference sequence). The CDR3 nucleotides are TGTGCCTGGAGAGAGGGCTTGAACACTGAAGCTTTCTTT. It encodes CAWREGLNTEAFF.

CDR3 coding DNA: TGTGCCAGCAGTAGCCCTAGCGGAGTCTACGAGCAGTACTTC. This translates into CASSSPSGVYEQYF. The chain has TRBV6-6 and TRBJ2-7, with 7 nucleotides matching TRBD2. Germline V gene data show CDR1 as MNHNY and CDR2 as SVGAGI (reference sequence). The J segment lost 3 bases and the V segment lost 5 bases, leaving 7 bases of the junction unmatched. This CDR3 has 14 residues.

This chain links TRBV29-1 with TRBJ2-1; TRBD1 agrees at 8 bases. There are 14 residues in the CDR3. Germline CDR1 reads SQVTM; CDR2 reads ANQGSEA. After removal of 6 bases from V and 0 bases from J, the junction contained 4 bases not matched to a gene. The CDR3 coding sequence is TGCAGCGTGGATACAGGGGGCTCCTACAATGAGCAGTTCTTC. This gives the protein CSVDTGGSYNEQFF.

In DNA, the CDR3 is TGTGCCAGCAGTGAAGGACAGGGGGCTGAAGGAAACACCATATATTTT. Residues: CASSEGQGAEGNTIYF. The V gene is TRBV6-1, the J gene TRBJ1-3; 10 bases map to TRBD1. The ends lost 1 base at V and 4 bases at J; junction bases unmatched: 4. The CDR3 is 16 residues long. The germline V gene has CDR1 MNHNS and CDR2 SASEGT.

The V call is TRBV27, the J call TRBJ2-6, with D hard to call. The CDR3 is 14 amino acids. The germline gives CDR1 MNHEY, CDR2 SMNVEV (reference sequence). V was trimmed by 0 bases and J by 2 bases, leaving 2 bases between them. The DNA for the CDR3 is TGTGCCAGCAGTTTATCTACTGGGGCCAACGTCCTGACTTTC. Translating it yields CASSLSTGANVLTF.

The genes are TRBV6-5 and TRBJ2-7; 9 positions agree with TRBD1. The junction had 5 bases not matched to a gene; V was cut back by 5 bases and J by 0 bases. This CDR3 has 15 residues. The V gene's germline CDR1 is MNHEY and CDR2 SVGAGI. CDR3 in DNA: TGTGCCAGCAGTGCTACAGGGGGCGGCTCCTACGAGCAGTACTTC. As protein: CASSATGGGSYEQYF.

The chain couples TRBV27 to TRBJ2-1; 8 bases fit TRBD2. Germline CDR1 reads MNHEY; CDR2 reads SMNVEV (reference sequence). With V trimmed by 1 base and J by 3 bases, 14 bases remained unmatched. This CDR3 has 19 amino acids. The CDR3 DNA follows: TGTGCCAGCAGTTTATGGGTTGGAGAGCGGGGGCCTCACTACAATGAGCAGTTCTTC. Its translation is CASSLWVGERGPHYNEQFF.

This clone was seen just once. V gene TRBV5-1 combines with J gene TRBJ1-5; D is possibly TRBD1 (5 bases). This CDR3 spans 16 amino acids. Trimming pared 5 bases from V and 5 bases from J, leaving 20 bases between. Germline V gene data show CDR1 as SGHRS and CDR2 as YFSETQ. The CDR3 DNA is TGCGCCAGCAGACCCGACACTAGACAGACCGATCAGCCCCAGCATTTT. Translating gives CASRPDTRQTDQPQHF.

The rearrangement links TRBV5-8 to TRBJ2-7; TRBD1 matches 10 bases. Losses at the gene ends were 3 bases for V and 2 bases for J; bases not matched to a gene: 5. CDR1 SGHTS and CDR2 YDEGEE come from the germline V gene. This CDR3 has 15 amino acids. The CDR3 region is CASSYGTGDPYEQYF. CDR3 nucleotides: TGTGCCAGCAGCTACGGGACAGGGGATCCCTACGAGCAGTACTTC. The variable domain in full, with the rest retrieved from reference TRBV5-8 and TRBJ2-7, is EAGVTQSPTHLIKTRGQQATLRCSPISGHTSVYWYQQALGLGLQFLLWYDEGEERNRGNFPPRFSGRQFPNYSSELNVNALELEDSALYLCASSYGTGDPYEQYFGPGTRLTVT.

The rearrangement joins TRBV7-2 to TRBJ2-5; D might be TRBD2 (7 bases). V was pared by 6 bases and J by 4 bases, with 21 bases between. The CDR3 runs to 16 residues. CDR1 is SGHTA and CDR2 is FQGNSA in the germline V gene. CDR3 sequence (DNA): TGTGCCAGCAGTCCGCTAGGGGGGGACCTTCTAGAGACCCAGTACTTC. Its protein product is CASSPLGGDLLETQYF.

The sample holds one count of this clone. The rearrangement links TRBV27 to TRBJ2-3; D remains ambiguous. CDR1 and CDR2 (germline): MNHEY, SMNVEV (reference sequence). This CDR3 region has 14 residues. V lost 4 bases and J lost 0, with 8 bases in between. CDR3 nucleotide sequence: TGTGCCAGCAGTTCCCGATCTAGCACAGATACGCAGTATTTT. Protein product: CASSSRSSTDTQYF.

The chain couples TRBV7-7 to TRBJ2-5; the D gene is possibly TRBD2 (7 bases). This CDR3 has 16 residues. V dropped 5 bases and J dropped 4 bases, with 20 bases sitting between them. Germline lookup yields CDR1 SSHAT and CDR2 FNYEAQ (reference sequence). The CDR3: CASSPGELRGPETQYF. DNA for the CDR3: TGTGCCAGCAGCCCAGGGGAATTGCGGGGGCCAGAGACCCAGTACTTC.